The T cell receptor (beta chain) under discussion was sequenced for a study of blood T cell repertoires in COVID-19. Study summary: The study drew acute and convalescent COVID-19 samples from the United States, Italy and Spain.

Germline values: CDR1 SGHRS, CDR2 YFSETQ. V was pared by 4 bases and J by 10 bases, with 14 bases between. The CDR3 runs 12 residues. Original methodology: Estimation of nucleated cell counts was performed using reference gene primer amplification. Sequenced by immunoSEQ multiplex PCR; TCRdb stores in-frame clones only, minus some. For V, J and clone size, that table is used; D and trimming come from the DNA. The sample carries 180,000 or so clones, approximately 80% recorded once. This clone occurred a few times. Specimen: peripheral blood. The receptor was isolated from a man aged 50 to 59 who had recovered from COVID-19. The V and J genes are TRBV5-1 and TRBJ1-1, with a weak D call TRBD1 (6 bases). CDR3 DNA sequence: TGCGCCAGCAGCCCTACAGGGCCCGGAGCTTTCTTT. It yields the protein CASSPTGPGAFF.